What follows are 18 T cell receptor beta chains derived from one specimen sequenced in a study of blood T cell repertoires in COVID-19. Assay used: immunoSEQ multiplex PCR; TCRdb lists only in-frame clones, some missing. Of 200,000 to 250,000 clones detected, less than 85% appear once; the ten largest clones hold over 6.5%. The sequencing sample was made of peripheral blood. These receptor sequences come from a woman aged 80 or over with COVID-19, enrolled during active disease.

The V gene is TRBV3-1 (or the pseudogene TRBV3-2), the J gene TRBJ2-2, with D possibly matching TRBD2 (5 bases). The CDR3 has 16 residues. The germline gives CDR1 LGHDT, CDR2 YNNKEL (reference sequence). V was clipped by 1 base and J by 6 bases, with 15 bases between them. In DNA, the CDR3 is TGTGCCAGCAGCCAAGTGGGCCGACCGCGGGCCGGGGAGCTGTTTTTT. It yields the protein CASSQVGRPRAGELFF.

As for this clone: Other DNA sequences in the same sample also yield this CDR3. The chain is built from TRBV5-1 and TRBJ2-7, with 9 bases fitting TRBD1. V lost 0 bases to trimming and J lost 4 bases; unmatched junction nucleotides: 5. Germline CDR1 and CDR2: SGHRS and YFSETQ. The CDR3 is 15 residues long. CDR3 bases: TGCGCCAGCAGCTTGGGTGGGACAGGGACTTACGAGCAGTACTTC. Protein: CASSLGGTGTYEQYF.

V usage is TRBV19 and J usage is TRBJ1-5; D is uncertain. Germline lookup yields CDR1 LNHDA and CDR2 SQIVND (reference sequence). V lost 6 bases and J lost 0, with 12 bases in between. The CDR3 totals 15 residues. The CDR3 DNA reads as TGTGCCAGTAGGGAGACGGGGTATAGCAATCAGCCCCAGCATTTT. This sequence encodes CASRETGYSNQPQHF.

The rearrangement uses TRBV2 and TRBJ1-1, with D perhaps TRBD1 (6 bases). Trimming removed 5 bases from V and 5 bases from J, with 15 bases in between. This CDR3 contains 14 residues. Germline CDR1 SNHLY, CDR2 FYNNEI. CDR3 coding DNA: TGTGCCAGCAGTCTACAGGGTTCTCAGACTGAAGCTTTCTTT. Translated: CASSLQGSQTEAFF. The variable domain in full, completed from reference TRBV2 and TRBJ1-1, reads EPEVTQTPSHQVTQMGQEVILRCVPISNHLYFYWYRQILGQKVEFLVSFYNNEISEKSEIFDDQFSVERPDGSNFTLKIRSTKLEDSAMYFCASSLQGSQTEAFFGQGTRLTVV.

V is TRBV3-1 (or the pseudogene TRBV3-2) and J is TRBJ1-2; D call uncertain. Germline CDR1 is LGHDT and CDR2 is YNNKEL (reference sequence). Trimming stripped 1 base from V and 7 bases from J, with 10 bases between. CDR3 length: 13 residues. The CDR3 spells CASSQGAGAGYTF. The CDR3 region has the DNA TGTGCCAGCAGCCAAGGGGCGGGCGCTGGCTACACCTTC.

The chain recombines TRBV7-9 with TRBJ1-5, with D perhaps TRBD1 (5 bases). The CDR3 runs to 13 residues. Trimming left V 5 bases short and J 6 bases short, with 11 bases between. Germline V gene sequence: CDR1 SEHNR, CDR2 FQNEAQ (reference sequence). CDR3 amino acids: CASSPTGGQPQHF. The CDR3 DNA reads TGTGCCAGCAGCCCCACCGGGGGTCAGCCCCAGCATTTT.

The rearrangement joins TRBV9 to TRBJ2-1; TRBD2 matches 12 bases. The V segment lost 5 bases and the J segment 8 bases; nucleotides outside the gene matches: 11. This CDR3 has 16 residues. Germline V CDR1 and CDR2: SGDLS, YYNGEE. Written as DNA, the CDR3 is TGTGCCAGCAGTCCCCTCGGACTAGCGGGATGGGATGAGCAGTTCTTC. Residues: CASSPLGLAGWDEQFF.

The V call is TRBV7-6, the J call TRBJ2-7, with D perhaps matching TRBD2 (7 bases). The CDR3 is 13 amino acids. The germline V and J ends were trimmed by 4 bases and 7 bases, with 14 bases remaining between them. Germline V gives CDR1 SGHVS, CDR2 FNYEAQ. CDR3 in amino acids: CASSSRGASEQYF. DNA of the CDR3: TGTGCCAGCAGCTCTCGGGGGGCTTCGGAGCAGTACTTC.

V and J are TRBV6-6 and TRBJ1-5, with a tentative D call TRBD1 (5 bases). Germline lookup yields CDR1 MNHNY and CDR2 SVGAGI (reference sequence). Trimming took 5 bases from V and 5 from J, leaving 16 bases between them. There are 15 residues in the CDR3. CDR3 coding DNA: TGTGCCAGCAGTGAGATTGGGGGGTTCGATCAGCCCCAGCATTTT. Translation gives CASSEIGGFDQPQHF.

The genes are TRBV7-6 and TRBJ2-1; D call uncertain. The CDR3 has 14 amino acids. Germline values: CDR1 SGHVS, CDR2 FNYEAQ. V lost 7 bases, J lost 0 bases, and 10 bases lay in between. The CDR3 loop is CASTRSSSYNEQFF. The DNA for the CDR3 is TGTGCCAGCACCCGTTCCAGCTCCTACAATGAGCAGTTCTTC.

The genes are TRBV19 and TRBJ1-5; D perhaps matches TRBD1 (5 bases). Germline CDR1 and CDR2: LNHDA and SQIVND (reference sequence). This CDR3 contains 15 residues. Trimming removed 4 bases from V and 1 base from J, with 11 bases in between. Written as DNA, the CDR3 is TGTGCCAGTAGTACCGGGGGGGGGAGCAATCAGCCCCAGCATTTT. Its protein is CASSTGGGSNQPQHF.

The rearrangement uses TRBV6-6 and TRBJ2-2, with 7 positions matching TRBD1. The CDR3 spans 15 residues. Looked up from germline, CDR1 is MNHNY and CDR2 is SVGAGI (reference sequence). The trim removed 2 bases at V and 4 bases at J, leaving 4 bases unmatched. The CDR3 here is CASSYPTGATGELFF. CDR3 bases: TGTGCCAGCAGTTACCCTACAGGGGCCACCGGGGAGCTGTTTTTT.

V gene TRBV4-1 combines with J gene TRBJ2-7, with D maybe TRBD1 (5 bases). There are 14 residues in the CDR3. The germline gives CDR1 MGHRA, CDR2 YSYEKL. V dropped 4 bases and J dropped 3 bases, with 13 bases sitting between them. In DNA form, the CDR3 reads TGCGCCAGCAGCCCACCCCGCCAGGGCTACGAGCAGTACTTC. It specifies CASSPPRQGYEQYF.

The chain uses TRBV5-4 and TRBJ2-2, with D possibly being TRBD1 (6 bases). From germline, CDR1 is SGHNT and CDR2 YYREEE (reference sequence). V lost 0 bases and J lost 3, with 12 bases in between. The CDR3 has 16 amino acids. CDR3 nucleotide sequence: TGTGCCAGCAGCTTGGGCATGAAGGGGGACACCGGGGAGCTGTTTTTT. Translation gives CASSLGMKGDTGELFF.

The chain recombines TRBV6-1 with TRBJ1-1; 8 bases are a match to TRBD1. The CDR3 has 14 residues. V lost 3 bases to trimming and J lost 5 bases; unmatched junction nucleotides: 5. Germline loops: CDR1 MNHNS, CDR2 SASEGT. The CDR3 DNA reads as TGTGCCAGCAGTGACAGGGGGCGAGGTACTGAAGCTTTCTTT. It encodes CASSDRGRGTEAFF.

V and J are TRBV28 and TRBJ1-2; D may be TRBD1 (6 bases). The CDR3 loop spans 15 amino acids. V gave up 6 bases and J gave up 2 bases, with 16 bases separating them. Germline-derived CDR1 and CDR2 are MDHEN and SYDVKM. The CDR3 reads CASSPQTGQNYGYTF. The CDR3 DNA sequence: TGTGCCAGCAGCCCACAAACCGGACAGAACTATGGCTACACCTTC.

The genes are TRBV15 and TRBJ2-1; 7 bases agree with TRBD2. Germline V gene lookup returns CDR1 LNHNV and CDR2 YYDKDF (reference sequence). The CDR3 loop spans 16 amino acids. The V gene end was trimmed by 0 bases and the J gene end by 2 bases; junction bases not matched to a gene: 4. The CDR3 coding sequence is TGTGCCACCAGCAGAGAAAGCGGGGCTCCCTACAATGAGCAGTTCTTC. It yields the protein CATSRESGAPYNEQFF.

The chain employs TRBV24-1 and TRBJ2-1, with D maybe TRBD1 (5 bases). CDR1 is KGHDR, CDR2 SFDVKD, per germline. V lost 12 bases and J lost 1, with 9 bases in between. This CDR3 contains 12 residues. The CDR3 reads CASGQSYNEQFF. The CDR3 DNA follows: TGTGCCTCAGGGCAGTCCTACAATGAGCAGTTCTTC.